The clone carrying this T cell receptor (beta chain) was observed a few times. With 3 bases removed from V and 4 bases from J, the gap between germline ends came to 9 bases. The CDR3 has 13 amino acids. CDR1 is MNHEY and CDR2 is SMNVEV in the germline V gene (reference sequence). The repertoire was sequenced with immunoSEQ multiplex PCR; TCRdb's copy has only in-frame clones and lacks some. The sample yields roughly 150,000 clones, roughly nine tenths seen once. These data belong to a study of blood T cell repertoires in COVID-19. This receptor was taken from a man aged 60 to 69 with active or convalescent COVID-19. The sample taken for sequencing was peripheral blood. V is TRBV27 and J is TRBJ1-2; D remains ambiguous. CDR3 in DNA: TGTGCCAGCAGTTTGGGGAGGACCTATGGCTACACCTTC. Amino acids: CASSLGRTYGYTF.